This T cell receptor (beta chain) is drawn from a study of T cell changes during pregnancy in multiple sclerosis. TCRdb's table, derived via immunoSEQ multiplex PCR, lists solely in-frame clones and lacks some. This sample carries tens of thousands of clones, approximately 94% of them seen once, and the ten largest clones take 2.5%. This clone is a singleton in its sample. This receptor was identified in a female donor with multiple sclerosis, enrolled in a pregnancy study. Sequencing used peripheral blood, obtained in the third trimester of pregnancy.

This chain's CDR3 is CASRRTGINQPQHF. CDR3 nucleotides: TGTGCCAGCAGAAGGACAGGGATCAATCAGCCCCAGCATTTT. The V gene is TRBV6-5, the J gene TRBJ1-5, with TRBD1 identical over 8 bases. The CDR3 extends over 14 amino acids. The trim removed 6 bases at V and 3 bases at J, leaving 4 bases unmatched. The germline V gene encodes CDR1 MNHEY and CDR2 SVGAGI.